This passage covers 28 T cell receptor beta chains from one sample sequenced in a study of shared clonotypes between healthy human individuals. The assay was immunoSEQ multiplex PCR, and TCRdb's table has in-frame clones only and misses some. This sample has roughly 2.5 million clones, with around nine tenths found just once. The sample was naive CD4+ T cells sorted from blood. This sample's subset: CD45RA+ positively selected. All receptors derive from a man younger than 30 in good health.

About this clone: Other DNA sequences in the same sample also yield this CDR3. The gene calls are TRBV29-1 and TRBJ2-7; TRBD1 agrees at 7 bases. The germline gives CDR1 SQVTM, CDR2 ANQGSEA. Trimming cost V 5 bases and J 3 bases; bases outside gene matches: 1. CDR3 length equals 11 residues. The CDR3 DNA follows: TGCAGCGTTCGGACAGGCTACGAGCAGTACTTC. It encodes CSVRTGYEQYF.

The chain combines TRBV4-3 with TRBJ2-5; D may be TRBD1 or TRBD2 (6 bases each). The CDR3 loop spans 16 amino acids. Germline CDR1 LGHNA, CDR2 YSLEER. V lost 1 base to trimming and J lost 3 bases, with 15 bases between them. The CDR3 bases are TGCGCCAGCAGCCAAGGAGCGGGCAGGGGAGAAGAGACCCAGTACTTC. This sequence encodes CASSQGAGRGEETQYF.

This clone was found a few times. The chain combines TRBV18 with TRBJ2-7; TRBD2 might be the D (6 bases). Trimming removed 0 bases at V and 5 bases at J, with 14 bases between. The CDR3 contains 15 residues. Germline V gene sequence: CDR1 KGHSH, CDR2 LQKENI. The CDR3 DNA follows: TGTGCCAGCTCACCACCTTCGACTAGTCGAGACGAGCAGTACTTC. Protein sequence: CASSPPSTSRDEQYF.

V is TRBV27 and J is TRBJ1-5; unclear D gene. Trimming cost V 5 bases and J 4 bases, with 27 bases left between them. The CDR3 covers 19 residues. Germline V gives CDR1 MNHEY, CDR2 SMNVEV (reference sequence). The CDR3 DNA follows: TGTGCCAGCAGTCCCGCGCCCGCGGGTTTATTCCTTGGGAATCAGCCCCAGCATTTT. Its protein is CASSPAPAGLFLGNQPQHF.

CDR3 loop: CAWSVPRTATNEKLFF. Here the CDR3 DNA reads TGTGCCTGGAGTGTACCCCGTACAGCAACTAATGAAAAACTGTTTTTT. The chain has TRBV30 and TRBJ1-4; D is unclear. The germline gives CDR1 GTSNPN, CDR2 SVGIG (reference sequence). The CDR3 loop spans 16 amino acids. V lost 0 bases and J lost 0, with 11 bases in between.

J is TRBJ1-2 and V is TRBV25-1; D gene uncertain. The V end lost 4 bases, the J end lost 3 bases, and 6 bases lay between the germline ends. The CDR3 consists of 12 residues. Germline assignment: CDR1 MGHDK and CDR2 SYGVNS. DNA for the CDR3: TGTGCCAGCAGTGTTTCCCACTATGGCTACACCTTC. This encodes CASSVSHYGYTF.

This clone was seen a handful of times. Additional DNA sequences in this sample encode the identical CDR3. The V gene is TRBV10-3, the J gene TRBJ2-7; D is possibly TRBD1 (6 bases). Germline CDR1 reads ENHRY; CDR2 reads SYGVKD. This CDR3 has 12 residues. Trimming took off 6 bases at V and 4 bases at J, with 10 bases between the two ends. The CDR3 DNA follows: TGTGCCATCAGCAGGGACAATTACGAGCAGTACTTC. Translated, it gives CAISRDNYEQYF.

The chain employs TRBV7-8 and TRBJ1-1; 7 positions agree with TRBD1. The CDR3 has 16 residues. The germline gives CDR1 SGHVS, CDR2 FQNEAQ. V trimming: 5 bases; J trimming: 5 bases; junction bases outside the gene matches: 14. The CDR3, as DNA: TGTGCCAGCAGCCCCAACACAGGGGTAACGTATACTGAAGCTTTCTTT. It translates to CASSPNTGVTYTEAFF. Full variable domain (remainder filled in from reference TRBV7-8 and TRBJ1-1): GAGVSQSPRYKVAKRGQDVALRCDPISGHVSLFWYQQALGQGPEFLTYFQNEAQLDKSGLPSDRFFAERPEGSVSTLKIQRTQQEDSAVYLCASSPNTGVTYTEAFFGQGTRLTVV.

This chain uses TRBV7-2 with TRBJ1-1; 8 bases line up with TRBD1. The CDR3 loop spans 16 amino acids. V lost 5 bases, J lost 1 base, and 9 bases stayed unmatched. Germline CDR1 SGHTA, CDR2 FQGNSA. DNA of the CDR3: TGTGCCAGCAGCCCGATGGGACAGGCGACGAACACTGAAGCTTTCTTT. Translation gives CASSPMGQATNTEAFF. The entire variable domain, with the rest obtained from reference TRBV7-2 and TRBJ1-1, is as follows: GAGVSQSPSNKVTEKGKDVELRCDPISGHTALYWYRQSLGQGLEFLIYFQGNSAPDKSGLPSDRFSAERTGGSVSTLTIQRTQQEDSAVYLCASSPMGQATNTEAFFGQGTRLTVV.

This CDR3 reads CASSLAQYNSPLHF. The CDR3 DNA sequence: TGTGCCAGCAGCTTGGCCCAGTACAATTCACCCCTCCACTTT. The rearrangement links TRBV5-5 to TRBJ1-6; D uncertain. CDR1 and CDR2 (germline): SGHKS, YYEKEE (reference sequence). The CDR3 loop spans 14 amino acids. Trimming shortened V by 0 bases and J by 7 bases, and 8 bases separated the two germline ends. The complete variable domain, with remaining parts taken from reference TRBV5-5 and TRBJ1-6, reads DAGVTQSPTHLIKTRGQQVTLRCSPISGHKSVSWYQQVLGQGPQFIFQYYEKEERGRGNFPDRFSARQFPNYSSELNVNALLLGDSALYLCASSLAQYNSPLHFGNGTRLTVT.

The genes are TRBV5-4 and TRBJ2-5; D is ambiguous. Germline CDR1 is SGHNT and CDR2 is YYREEE (reference sequence). V was pared by 3 bases and J by 4 bases, with 10 bases between. CDR3 size: 13 residues. Here the CDR3 reads CASSSEMGETQYF. CDR3 in DNA: TGTGCCAGCAGCTCCGAGATGGGAGAGACCCAGTACTTC.

Comment on this clone: Other DNA sequences within the sample encode an identical CDR3. The chain recombines TRBV27 with TRBJ1-1; no clear D. Trimming pared 0 bases from V and 0 bases from J, leaving 8 bases between. The CDR3 is made up of 15 amino acids. Germline CDR1 is MNHEY and CDR2 is SMNVEV (reference sequence). For the CDR3, the DNA is TGTGCCAGCAGTTTATCGGCGACCATGAACACTGAAGCTTTCTTT. Amino acids: CASSLSATMNTEAFF.

The rearrangement uses TRBV5-6 and TRBJ2-7, with no clear D. Germline loops: CDR1 SGHDT, CDR2 YYEEEE. V was clipped by 3 bases and J by 6 bases, with 10 bases between them. This CDR3 region has 12 residues. CDR3 sequence reads: CASSSPAREQYF. The CDR3 DNA is TGTGCCAGCAGCTCCCCCGCGCGCGAGCAGTACTTC.

This chain links TRBV6-5 with TRBJ1-1; no firm D call. V was trimmed by 4 bases and J by 1 base, leaving 13 bases between them. This CDR3 comprises 15 residues. CDR1 MNHEY and CDR2 SVGAGI come from the germline V gene. DNA of the CDR3: TGTGCCAGCAGTTCCAATACCCTGGGGAACACTGAAGCTTTCTTT. It codes for CASSSNTLGNTEAFF.

The CDR3 reads CASSDPGQGITDTQYF. CDR3 coding DNA: TGTGCCAGTAGTGATCCGGGACAGGGGATAACAGATACGCAGTATTTT. The chain joins TRBV19 to TRBJ2-3; TRBD1 agrees at 10 bases. The CDR3 loop spans 16 amino acids. Trimming took 5 bases from V and 3 from J; bases not matched to a gene: 8. CDR1 and CDR2 from the germline V gene are LNHDA and SQIVND (reference sequence).

Turning to this clone: This CDR3 is also generated by other DNA sequences in the sample. The J gene is TRBJ2-7, the V gene TRBV6-1, with D possibly TRBD1 on 6 matching bases. Germline CDR1 and CDR2: MNHNS and SASEGT. This CDR3 comprises 15 residues. Trimming cost V 4 bases and J 0 bases, with 13 bases left between them. CDR3 amino acids: CASSGGGLGSYEQYF. The CDR3 DNA is TGTGCCAGCAGTGGTGGGGGCCTCGGCTCCTACGAGCAGTACTTC.

V and J are TRBV10-3 and TRBJ2-7, with 7 bases matching TRBD2. V lost 10 bases and J lost 0; bases outside the gene matches: 6. In germline, CDR1 is ENHRY, CDR2 SYGVKD. The CDR3 extends over 13 amino acids. CDR3 loop: CATFAGDSYEQYF. The CDR3 DNA sequence: TGTGCCACCTTTGCGGGGGACTCCTACGAGCAGTACTTC.

V and J are TRBV27 and TRBJ1-1; TRBD1 matches 9 bases. CDR3 length: 15 residues. The V gene's germline CDR1 is MNHEY and CDR2 SMNVEV (reference sequence). The J segment lost 0 bases and the V segment lost 5 bases, leaving 4 bases of the junction unmatched. For the CDR3, the DNA is TGTGCCAGCAGTCGCGACAGGGGGGTGAACACTGAAGCTTTCTTT. Protein sequence: CASSRDRGVNTEAFF.

The V call is TRBV7-6, the J call TRBJ2-3, with 9 bases aligning to TRBD2. Germline V gene sequence: CDR1 SGHVS, CDR2 FNYEAQ. The CDR3 is made up of 15 amino acids. J gave up 4 bases and V 3 bases, and 5 bases lay outside the gene matches. In DNA form, the CDR3 reads TGTGCCAGCAGCTTTAGCGGGAGATGGGCAGATACGCAGTATTTT. It encodes CASSFSGRWADTQYF.

The chain uses TRBV7-6 and TRBJ2-3; 7 nucleotides match TRBD2. Germline CDR1 SGHVS, CDR2 FNYEAQ. The CDR3 covers 15 residues. The ends lost 5 bases at V and 5 bases at J; junction bases unmatched: 10. Here the CDR3 reads CASSLRTSFQDTQYF. DNA for the CDR3: TGTGCCAGCAGCCTGAGGACTAGTTTTCAAGATACGCAGTATTTT.

This chain links TRBV6-1 with TRBJ2-7; TRBD2 agrees at 14 bases. This CDR3 has 18 residues. Trimming took 1 base from V and 3 from J; bases not matched to a gene: 8. Germline-derived CDR1 and CDR2 are MNHNS and SASEGT. As DNA, the CDR3 is TGTGCCAGCAGTGAAGGGGGGGGACTAGCGGGAGTTGGCTACGAGCAGTACTTC. Translated: CASSEGGGLAGVGYEQYF.

The chain carries TRBV25-1 and TRBJ2-7; D is undetermined. Per germline, CDR1 MGHDK and CDR2 SYGVNS. This CDR3 has 13 amino acids. Trimming removed 4 bases from V and 3 bases from J, with 10 bases in between. Here the CDR3 reads CASSAYSRYEQYF. The CDR3 nucleotides read TGTGCCAGCAGTGCCTACTCACGCTACGAGCAGTACTTC.

This rearrangement joins TRBV5-4 to TRBJ1-6; 7 bases agree with TRBD1. There are 16 residues in the CDR3. Germline CDR1 and CDR2: SGHNT and YYREEE (reference sequence). Trimming removed 5 bases from V and 0 bases from J; junction bases left unmatched: 5. The DNA of the CDR3 is TGTGCCAGCAGATCGGACAGGAGCTCCTATAATTCACCCCTCCACTTT. Its translation is CASRSDRSSYNSPLHF.

A remark on this clone: The same CDR3 can be traced to other DNA sequences in this sample. The V and J genes are TRBV2 and TRBJ1-5; D perhaps matches TRBD1 (5 bases). The CDR3 totals 14 residues. Germline V gives CDR1 SNHLY, CDR2 FYNNEI. Trimming shortened V by 2 bases and J by 4 bases, and 9 bases separated the two germline ends. DNA of the CDR3: TGTGCCAGCAGTGAACAGGGACCAAATCAGCCCCAGCATTTT. Its translation is CASSEQGPNQPQHF.

V gene TRBV5-6 combines with J gene TRBJ2-7, with D possibly matching TRBD1 (6 bases). Germline V gene lookup returns CDR1 SGHDT and CDR2 YYEEEE. CDR3 length equals 16 residues. V lost 1 base and J 2 bases, leaving 16 bases between the germline ends. This CDR3 reads CASSLRQGNLAYEQYF. CDR3 DNA sequence: TGTGCCAGCAGCTTGAGGCAGGGGAATCTCGCCTACGAGCAGTACTTC.

The V gene is TRBV6-1, the J gene TRBJ2-3; TRBD2 agrees at 8 bases. CDR1 and CDR2 (germline): MNHNS, SASEGT. The trim removed 3 bases at V and 2 bases at J, leaving 4 bases unmatched. The CDR3 is 15 amino acids. The CDR3 DNA reads TGTGCCAGCAGTGATCTAGCGGGTATCACAGATACGCAGTATTTT. This codes for CASSDLAGITDTQYF.

V usage is TRBV19 and J usage is TRBJ2-7; 10 bases align to TRBD1. The CDR3 spans 15 residues. V was pared by 2 bases and J by 6 bases, with 7 bases of the junction left unmatched. Germline V gives CDR1 LNHDA, CDR2 SQIVND (reference sequence). The CDR3 bases are TGTGCCAGTAGTATACAGGGACAGGGGATGGGCGAGCAGTACTTC. This encodes CASSIQGQGMGEQYF.

The rearrangement joins TRBV2 to TRBJ1-5, with TRBD1 identical over 7 bases. J was trimmed by 9 bases and V by 6 bases; bases with no gene match: 14. The CDR3 spans 15 residues. In germline, CDR1 is SNHLY, CDR2 FYNNEI. CDR3 nucleotide sequence: TGTGCCAGCAGAGGGGGTGGGGACCACAGGGGGCCCCAGCATTTT. It specifies CASRGGGDHRGPQHF.